This T cell receptor (beta chain) was identified during a study of shared clonotypes between healthy human individuals. The study, taken as a whole, reports: Several donors held approximately 4.6% of naive CD4 clonotypes in common.

Regarding this clone: No antigen is known for it.

Genomic DNA per cell subset filled all wells of several immunoSEQ plates. The protocol was immunoSEQ multiplex PCR, while the TCRdb copy is restricted to in-frame clones and leaves out a portion. The data hold approximately 2.3 million clones, with more than 80% observed a single time. The CDR3 runs 15 residues. Trimming took 3 bases from V and 0 from J; bases not matched to a gene: 4. The V gene's germline CDR1 is SGHTA and CDR2 FQGNSA. Donors, without exception, were Caucasian adults residing in Nashville, Tennessee. This clonotype was obtained from a man aged 18 to 30 in good health. Some clones in this sample may be carry-over from other donors' samples. The V gene is TRBV7-2, the J gene TRBJ2-7, with 8 positions matching TRBD2. The specimen sequenced was naive CD4+ T cells from PBMCs. Subset described: CD45RA+ positively selected. CDR3 loop: CASSLGGRHSYEQYF. CDR3 in DNA: TGTGCCAGCAGCTTGGGCGGGAGGCACTCCTACGAGCAGTACTTC.